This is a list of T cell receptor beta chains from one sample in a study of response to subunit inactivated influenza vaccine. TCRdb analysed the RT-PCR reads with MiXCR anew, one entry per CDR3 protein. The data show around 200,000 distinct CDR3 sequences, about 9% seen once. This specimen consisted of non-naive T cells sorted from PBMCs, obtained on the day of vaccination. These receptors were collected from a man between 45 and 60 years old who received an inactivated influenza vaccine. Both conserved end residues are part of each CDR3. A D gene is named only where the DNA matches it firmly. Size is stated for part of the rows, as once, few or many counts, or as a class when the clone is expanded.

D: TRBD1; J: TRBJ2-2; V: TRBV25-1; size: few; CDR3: CASSRSGQWATGELFF; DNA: TGTGCCAGCAGCCGGTCGGGACAGTGGGCGACCGGGGAGCTGTTTTTT
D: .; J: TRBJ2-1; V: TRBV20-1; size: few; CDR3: CSASRVINEQFF; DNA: TGCAGTGCTAGTCGGGTTATCAATGAGCAGTTCTTC
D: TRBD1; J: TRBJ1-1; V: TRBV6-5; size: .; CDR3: CASSYSPWDRTGKMTEAFF; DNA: TGTGCCAGCAGTTACTCGCCCTGGGACAGGACGGGAAAAATGACTGAAGCTTTCTTT
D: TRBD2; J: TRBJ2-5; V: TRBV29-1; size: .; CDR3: CSVDGGRETQYF; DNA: TGCAGCGTTGATGGCGGGAGAGAGACCCAGTACTTC
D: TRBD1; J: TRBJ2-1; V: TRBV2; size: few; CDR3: CASRVQGAGYNEQFF; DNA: TGTGCCAGCAGAGTACAGGGGGCGGGTTACAATGAGCAGTTCTTC
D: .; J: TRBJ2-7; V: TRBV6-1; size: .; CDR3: CASSTVGGYEQYF; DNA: TGTGCCAGCAGTACGGTGGGGGGCTACGAGCAGTACTTC
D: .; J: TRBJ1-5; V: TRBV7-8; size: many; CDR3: CASSYFTGTPSNQPQHF; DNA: TGTGCCAGCAGCTACTTCACCGGGACACCTAGCAATCAGCCCCAGCATTTT
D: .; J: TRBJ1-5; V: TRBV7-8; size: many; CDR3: CASSLALSNQPQHF; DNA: TGTGCCAGCAGCTTAGCGTTAAGCAATCAGCCCCAGCATTTT
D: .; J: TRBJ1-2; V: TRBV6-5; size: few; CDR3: CASSYAVSNYGYTF; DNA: TGTGCCAGCAGTTACGCTGTTTCTAACTATGGCTACACCTTC
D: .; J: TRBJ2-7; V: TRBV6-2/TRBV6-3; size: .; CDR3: CASSYDGHEQYF; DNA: TGTGCCAGCAGTTACGACGGCCACGAGCAGTACTTC
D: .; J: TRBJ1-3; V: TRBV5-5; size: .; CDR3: CASSSGGAGNTIYF; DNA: TGTGCCAGCAGCTCTGGGGGAGCTGGAAACACCATATATTTT